This T cell receptor (beta chain) comes out of a study of cytomegalovirus exposure and HLA in healthy donors. Points from the study as a whole: In a later analysis, at a false discovery rate of 0.05, 17,000 or so TCR beta sequences matched HLA alleles. Reports indicated that the classifier achieved high specificity and sensitivity in diagnosing cytomegalovirus status. TCR beta chains numbering some 160 were designated cytomegalovirus-associated. Among TCR sequences, most were rare, though some public TCRs appeared in many donors.

On this clone itself: Its cognate antigen is unknown.

PCR employed 60 Vbeta and 13 Jbeta primers. The method was immunoSEQ multiplex PCR; TCRdb's version includes in-frame clones alone and lacks a portion of them. Found here are over 150,000 clones, roughly four fifths of them singletons; the top ten hold around 10%. Between the trimmed V and J ends, which lost 3 bases and 5 bases, there was a span of 14 bases. The germline V gene encodes CDR1 SGHNT and CDR2 YYREEE (reference sequence). The CDR3 consists of 15 residues. V and J are TRBV5-4 and TRBJ1-4, with a possible D match to TRBD1 (6 bases). The source is a man aged 45 to 65 in good health and CMV-seropositive. The sequenced sample consisted of PBMCs. The chain's CDR3 is CASSSRTGLNEKLFF. The CDR3 nucleotides are TGTGCCAGCAGCTCCCGCACAGGGTTAAATGAAAAACTGTTTTTT.